The 32 T cell receptor beta chains presented below share a single source sample, sequenced in a study of blood T cell repertoires in COVID-19. TCRdb keeps only in-frame clones here, not all; method: immunoSEQ multiplex PCR. The sample lists some 130,000 clones; around nine tenths were seen once. The sequenced sample consisted of peripheral blood. Source of these receptors: a man between 60 and 75 years old with COVID-19, enrolled during active disease.

This clone was seen more than once but under ten times. The rearrangement links TRBV7-2 to TRBJ1-5; 8 bases are shared with TRBD1. From germline, CDR1 is SGHTA and CDR2 FQGNSA. CDR3 length: 15 residues. The V gene end was trimmed by 5 bases and the J gene end by 2 bases; junction bases not matched to a gene: 5. The CDR3 region is CASSRGQGGNQPQHF. In DNA form, the CDR3 reads TGTGCCAGCAGCAGAGGACAGGGTGGCAATCAGCCCCAGCATTTT.

The chain employs TRBV4-2 and TRBJ1-4; D remains unclear. Germline V gene data show CDR1 as LGHNA and CDR2 as YNFKEQ. V gave up 0 bases and J gave up 8 bases, with 10 bases separating them. CDR3 length equals 14 residues. The CDR3 here is CASSQERKKEKLFF. In DNA, the CDR3 is TGTGCCAGCAGCCAAGAGAGGAAGAAGGAAAAACTGTTTTTT.

The chain is built from TRBV7-8 and TRBJ1-3, with D perhaps TRBD1 (6 bases). V was pared by 1 base and J by 0 bases, with 10 bases between. Per the germline V gene, CDR1 is SGHVS and CDR2 is FQNEAQ. The CDR3 length is 16 residues. The CDR3 DNA sequence: TGTGCCAGCAGCTTAGTTGACAGGCACTCTGGAAACACCATATATTTT. Residues: CASSLVDRHSGNTIYF.

V gene TRBV6-2 or TRBV6-3 combines with J gene TRBJ1-6, with D perhaps TRBD1 (6 bases). The CDR3 has 14 residues. CDR1 and CDR2 (germline): MNHEY, SVGEGT. V was cut by 6 bases and J by 7 bases, with 13 bases left in between. This CDR3 is CASSTGSLNSPLHF. The CDR3, as DNA: TGTGCCAGCAGCACAGGGAGCCTAAATTCACCCCTCCACTTT.

The chain has TRBV7-2 and TRBJ2-3, with a weak D call TRBD2 (6 bases). V was shortened by 1 base and J by 6 bases, with 23 bases between the two germline ends. The germline V gene encodes CDR1 SGHTA and CDR2 FQGNSA. The length of the CDR3 is 18 residues. CDR3 region: CASSLGGVKTRIRDTQYF. The CDR3 region has the DNA TGTGCCAGCAGCTTAGGGGGGGTGAAGACCCGAATTCGCGATACGCAGTATTTT.

The J gene is TRBJ1-5, the V gene TRBV6-1; 8 positions match TRBD1. The V segment lost 3 bases and the J segment 0 bases; nucleotides outside the gene matches: 4. The V gene's germline CDR1 is MNHNS and CDR2 SASEGT. The CDR3 covers 16 residues. The CDR3 region has the DNA TGTGCCAGCAGTGATCGGGACAGGCGTAGCAATCAGCCCCAGCATTTT. It specifies CASSDRDRRSNQPQHF.

J is TRBJ1-1 and V is TRBV11-2; D call uncertain. The V gene lost 2 bases and the J gene lost 1 base, with 8 bases spanning the gap. Germline V gene sequence: CDR1 SGHAT, CDR2 FQNNGV. This CDR3 is built from 14 residues. The CDR3 DNA reads TGTGCCAGCAGCTTAAAGAGATCGAACACTGAAGCTTTCTTT. Residues: CASSLKRSNTEAFF.

The J gene is TRBJ2-3, the V gene TRBV5-5, with TRBD2 matching over 11 bases. CDR1 SGHKS and CDR2 YYEKEE come from the germline V gene (reference sequence). V gave up 0 bases and J gave up 6 bases; unmatched junction bases: 3. The CDR3 loop spans 15 amino acids. CDR3 in amino acids: CASSLGLAGLDTQYF. The CDR3 nucleotides read TGTGCCAGCAGCTTGGGACTAGCGGGGCTGGATACGCAGTATTTT.

The rearrangement joins TRBV24-1 to TRBJ1-6, with TRBD1 matching 8 bases. The CDR3 runs to 12 residues. V lost 10 bases, J lost 16 bases, and 11 bases stayed unmatched. Germline V gives CDR1 KGHDR, CDR2 SFDVKD. The CDR3 loop reads CATARDRLKLHF. In DNA form, the CDR3 reads TGTGCCACTGCCCGGGACAGGCTTAAACTCCACTTT.

For this clone: At one end the junction does not follow the germline gene, possibly because of a read error. The chain has TRBV2 and TRBJ2-3; 7 positions match TRBD1. CDR1 and CDR2 from the germline V gene are SNHLY and FYNNEI. There are 16 residues in the CDR3. CDR3 sequence reads: CAGSEVGTVPTDTQYF. The CDR3 nucleotides read TGTGCCGGCAGTGAAGTGGGGACAGTCCCCACAGATACGCAGTATTTT. Full variable domain (rest looked up from reference TRBV2 and TRBJ2-3): EPEVTQTPSHQVTQMGQEVILRCVPISNHLYFYWYRQILGQKVEFLVSFYNNEISEKSEIFDDQFSVERPDGSNFTLKIRSTKLEDSAMYFCAGSEVGTVPTDTQYFGPGTRLTVL.

The chain is built from TRBV7-6 and TRBJ2-1; perhaps TRBD1 as D (6 bases). The CDR3 is 16 amino acids. Trimming removed 4 bases at V and 2 bases at J, with 15 bases between. Germline V gene sequence: CDR1 SGHVS, CDR2 FNYEAQ. Here the CDR3 DNA reads TGTGCCAGCAGCTCTTATGGGGGCGTAGCCTACAATGAGCAGTTCTTC. Residues: CASSSYGGVAYNEQFF.

The chain uses TRBV7-6 and TRBJ1-1; a weak D match, TRBD1 (6 bases). The V end was cut by 0 bases, the J end by 0 bases, with 11 bases between. This CDR3 has 16 amino acids. CDR1 is SGHVS, CDR2 FNYEAQ, per germline. This CDR3 is CASSLALQGLNTEAFF. CDR3 sequence (DNA): TGTGCCAGCAGCTTAGCGCTTCAGGGGCTGAACACTGAAGCTTTCTTT.

CDR3 nucleotides: TGTGCCAGCAGCTTAGACAGGAAGGGCAATCAGCCCCAGCATTTT. It yields the protein CASSLDRKGNQPQHF. The chain joins TRBV11-2 to TRBJ1-5; unclear D gene. V was shortened by 0 bases and J by 2 bases, with 8 bases between the two germline ends. The CDR3 sequence is 15 residues long. Germline V lookup: CDR1 SGHAT, CDR2 FQNNGV.

CDR3 protein: CASSPRTGVSDTEAFF. CDR3 coding DNA: TGTGCCAGCAGTCCACGGACAGGGGTAAGTGACACTGAAGCTTTCTTT. The chain has TRBV3-1 (or the pseudogene TRBV3-2) and TRBJ1-1; 9 bases are shared with TRBD1. The germline CDR1 and CDR2 sequences are LGHDT and YNNKEL (reference sequence). The V segment lost 6 bases and the J segment 3 bases; nucleotides outside the gene matches: 11. This CDR3 has 16 amino acids.

This clone appeared once. Other DNA sequences of this sample code for an identical CDR3. This chain links TRBV28 with TRBJ1-3; 7 bases match TRBD1. The CDR3 covers 14 residues. V trimming: 2 bases; J trimming: 4 bases; junction bases outside the gene matches: 2. Germline V gene sequence: CDR1 MDHEN, CDR2 SYDVKM. CDR3 in DNA: TGTGCCAGCAGTTTAGGGGACAGCGGAAACACCATATATTTT. Its protein is CASSLGDSGNTIYF.

The chain couples TRBV6-5 to TRBJ2-7; 9 bases agree with TRBD1. From germline, CDR1 is MNHEY and CDR2 SVGAGI. J was trimmed by 0 bases and V by 6 bases; bases with no gene match: 6. The CDR3 is 15 residues long. CDR3 in amino acids: CASRADRGSSYEQYF. The CDR3 region has the DNA TGTGCCAGCAGGGCGGACAGGGGAAGCTCCTACGAGCAGTACTTC.

The chain joins TRBV6-5 to TRBJ1-1, with TRBD1 matching over 7 bases. V dropped 5 bases and J dropped 6; count of bases not matched to a gene: 12. The CDR3 loop spans 15 amino acids. Germline V gives CDR1 MNHEY, CDR2 SVGAGI. Here the CDR3 reads CASSKPAVQGAEAFF. In nucleotides, the CDR3 is TGTGCCAGCAGTAAACCGGCGGTCCAGGGGGCTGAAGCTTTCTTT.

This clone has just one count. The CDR3 protein is CASSSGQGNEQFF. Written as DNA, the CDR3 is TGTGCCAGCAGCTCCGGACAGGGCAATGAGCAGTTCTTC. The chain is built from TRBV7-2 and TRBJ2-1, with TRBD1 matching over 8 bases. Germline lookup yields CDR1 SGHTA and CDR2 FQGNSA. V was pared by 4 bases and J by 6 bases, with 2 bases of the junction left unmatched. The CDR3 contains 13 residues. The variable domain in full, with the rest retrieved from reference TRBV7-2 and TRBJ2-1, is GAGVSQSPSNKVTEKGKDVELRCDPISGHTALYWYRQSLGQGLEFLIYFQGNSAPDKSGLPSDRFSAERTGGSVSTLTIQRTQQEDSAVYLCASSSGQGNEQFFGPGTRLTVL.

This chain uses TRBV19 with TRBJ2-5, with a tentative D call TRBD2 (5 bases). Looked up from germline, CDR1 is LNHDA and CDR2 is SQIVND (reference sequence). The CDR3 covers 14 residues. The V end was cut by 4 bases, the J end by 2 bases, with 11 bases between. CDR3 loop: CASSKGLSQETQYF. CDR3 bases: TGTGCCAGTAGTAAAGGACTCTCTCAAGAGACCCAGTACTTC.

The genes are TRBV29-1 and TRBJ1-2, with a tentative D call TRBD1 (5 bases). The CDR3 totals 16 residues. CDR1 and CDR2 (germline): SQVTM, ANQGSEA. V gave up 4 bases and J gave up 2 bases, with 20 bases separating them. The DNA for the CDR3 is TGCAGCGTTGTAGACAGCGGCGTGAAAGCGAACTATGGCTACACCTTC. Its translation: CSVVDSGVKANYGYTF.

The chain has TRBV2 and TRBJ2-1, with 11 bases that match TRBD2. This CDR3 has 14 amino acids. The germline CDR1 and CDR2 sequences are SNHLY and FYNNEI. V was pared by 7 bases and J by 15 bases, with 14 bases of the junction left unmatched. The CDR3 DNA sequence: TGTGCCAGCAAGATGACTAGCGGGGCCTATCCCGGGTTCTTC. It is translated as CASKMTSGAYPGFF.

The V and J genes are TRBV14 and TRBJ1-6, with 8 bases lining up with TRBD1. The CDR3 covers 15 residues. Germline V CDR1 and CDR2: SGHDN, FVKESK. Trimming removed 2 bases from V and 7 bases from J; junction bases left unmatched: 4. The chain's CDR3 is CASSQRQGRNSPLHF. The CDR3 nucleotides are TGTGCCAGCAGCCAACGACAGGGGAGGAATTCACCCCTCCACTTT.

This clone was seen only once. This chain links TRBV28 with TRBJ2-5, with D possibly TRBD1 on 7 matching bases. V was clipped by 5 bases and J by 2 bases, with 12 bases between them. Germline values: CDR1 MDHEN, CDR2 SYDVKM. This CDR3 has 14 residues. The CDR3 nucleotides are TGTGCCAGCAGTCCCAGGGGGAGGCAAGAGACCCAGTACTTC. Its protein product is CASSPRGRQETQYF.

This clone has a single count. This rearrangement joins TRBV29-1 to TRBJ2-2; 10 bases are a match to TRBD1. CDR3 length equals 15 residues. Germline assignment: CDR1 SQVTM and CDR2 ANQGSEA. J lost 5 bases, V lost 6 bases, and 9 bases had no gene match. The CDR3 nucleotides are TGCAGCGTGGAGACAGGGGGCGCGGGAACCGGGGAGCTGTTTTTT. It encodes CSVETGGAGTGELFF.

The chain couples TRBV19 to TRBJ2-7; possibly TRBD1 for D (6 bases). Per germline, CDR1 LNHDA and CDR2 SQIVND (reference sequence). Trimming cost V 5 bases and J 3 bases, with 11 bases left between them. This CDR3 contains 13 residues. CDR3 residues: CASSEGTNYEQYF. In DNA, the CDR3 is TGTGCCAGTAGTGAGGGGACAAACTACGAGCAGTACTTC.

The chain recombines TRBV19 with TRBJ1-1, with 7 bases lining up with TRBD1. The CDR3 has 16 amino acids. V shed 3 bases and J 6 bases; nucleotides not matched to a gene: 13. Looked up from germline, CDR1 is LNHDA and CDR2 is SQIVND (reference sequence). The chain's CDR3 is CASSILSTGWRSEAFF. CDR3 nucleotide sequence: TGTGCCAGTAGTATTCTTTCGACAGGGTGGAGATCTGAAGCTTTCTTT.

This clone was seen a handful of times. DNA for the CDR3: TGTGCCAGCAGTCGACAGGGAAACCAGCCCCAGCATTTT. This sequence encodes CASSRQGNQPQHF. The chain employs TRBV5-8 and TRBJ1-5, with 7 bases matching TRBD1. V shed 5 bases and J 7 bases; nucleotides not matched to a gene: 6. This CDR3 region has 13 residues. Germline V gene sequence: CDR1 SGHTS, CDR2 YDEGEE.

V gene TRBV4-1 combines with J gene TRBJ2-1, with 10 positions matching TRBD1. Germline CDR1 is MGHRA and CDR2 is YSYEKL. The CDR3 consists of 17 residues. The junction had 9 bases not matched to a gene; V was cut back by 0 bases and J by 7 bases. CDR3 loop: CASSQDPAGQGRNEQFF. For the CDR3, the DNA is TGCGCCAGCAGCCAAGATCCGGCGGGACAGGGGCGTAATGAGCAGTTCTTC.

The chain recombines TRBV19 with TRBJ1-5; possible D gene TRBD1, 5 bases. V was trimmed by 5 bases and J by 3 bases, leaving 11 bases between them. Germline CDR1 is LNHDA and CDR2 is SQIVND (reference sequence). The CDR3 has 14 amino acids. CDR3 residues: CASSARQTNQPQHF. The DNA of the CDR3 is TGTGCCAGTAGTGCACGACAGACCAATCAGCCCCAGCATTTT.

This chain links TRBV7-8 with TRBJ2-7; D is ambiguous. The V end lost 4 bases, the J end lost 7 bases, and 23 bases lay between the germline ends. Germline V lookup: CDR1 SGHVS, CDR2 FQNEAQ. The CDR3 loop spans 16 amino acids. The CDR3 coding sequence is TGTGCCAGCAGCTCGATAGCCCCCTTTCCTTTCCAAGAGCAGTACTTC. Its translation is CASSSIAPFPFQEQYF. Full variable domain (remainder filled in from reference TRBV7-8 and TRBJ2-7): GAGVSQSPRYKVAKRGQDVALRCDPISGHVSLFWYQQALGQGPEFLTYFQNEAQLDKSGLPSDRFFAERPEGSVSTLKIQRTQQEDSAVYLCASSSIAPFPFQEQYFGPGTRLTVT.

This chain links TRBV7-2 with TRBJ2-2; 7 positions match TRBD2. Germline values: CDR1 SGHTA, CDR2 FQGNSA. The CDR3 loop spans 14 amino acids. Trimming cost V 7 bases and J 7 bases; bases outside gene matches: 9. The CDR3 loop reads CASTPSGVSGELFF. The CDR3 bases are TGTGCCAGCACCCCCAGCGGGGTGAGCGGGGAGCTGTTTTTT. The variable domain in full, with the rest retrieved from reference TRBV7-2 and TRBJ2-2, is GAGVSQSPSNKVTEKGKDVELRCDPISGHTALYWYRQSLGQGLEFLIYFQGNSAPDKSGLPSDRFSAERTGGSVSTLTIQRTQQEDSAVYLCASTPSGVSGELFFGEGSRLTVL.

DNA for the CDR3: TGTGCCAGCAGCCGGGACAGGGGTATTACCGGGGAGCTGTTTTTT. It encodes CASSRDRGITGELFF. The chain combines TRBV5-6 with TRBJ2-2; 10 bases are shared with TRBD1. The CDR3 is 15 residues long. Germline V CDR1 and CDR2: SGHDT, YYEEEE. V lost 4 bases and J lost 5; bases outside the gene matches: 5.